This TCR beta chain was retrieved from a study of tumor and adjacent non-tumor tissue in lung cancer. General observations from the study: Compared with tumor, normal lung showed significantly lower TCR diversity.

No cell sorting was done before RNA was extracted from the tissue. The normal lung tissue was taken more than 3 cm from the tumor edge. A modified ARM-PCR protocol with three rounds of nested PCR amplified TCRbeta. TCRdb redid the calling of the multiplex PCR reads with MiXCR, one entry per CDR3 protein. The table lists over 80,000 distinct CDR3 sequences, 76% of them singletons, with around a fifth in the top ten. Germline V gene sequence: CDR1 SNHLY, CDR2 FYNNEI. The CDR3 has 16 amino acids. This clonotype was recorded only once. Its antigen is unknown. The receptor was isolated from a woman in her fifties or sixties with non-small cell lung cancer. The genes are TRBV2 and TRBJ2-2; perhaps D is TRBD1 or TRBD2 (5 bases each). Sequencing input: distant non-tumor lung tissue. In DNA, the CDR3 is TGTACCGGCAGTGAAGTCGCTAGCCTGGGGCCCGGGGAGCTGTTTTTT. Translating it yields CTGSEVASLGPGELFF.